The entry below describes one T cell receptor (beta chain). The protocol was immunoSEQ multiplex PCR, while the TCRdb copy is restricted to in-frame clones and leaves out a portion. The table has around 250,000 clones, 75% to 90% seen once; the top ten hold approximately 2%. The data derive from a study of blood T cell repertoires in COVID-19. The TCR comes from a woman in her forties or fifties who had recovered from COVID-19. The sample comprised PBMCs or T cells enriched from blood (not recorded which).

CDR3 coding DNA: TGTGCCAGTAGTATTGCCGGGACAGGGTTGTACGAGCAGTACTTC. Protein sequence: CASSIAGTGLYEQYF. The gene calls are TRBV19 and TRBJ2-7; 9 nucleotides line up with TRBD1. Unmatched junction bases numbered 7, after V lost 3 bases and J lost 4 bases. The CDR3 has 15 residues. CDR1 is LNHDA and CDR2 is SQIVND in the germline V gene (reference sequence).